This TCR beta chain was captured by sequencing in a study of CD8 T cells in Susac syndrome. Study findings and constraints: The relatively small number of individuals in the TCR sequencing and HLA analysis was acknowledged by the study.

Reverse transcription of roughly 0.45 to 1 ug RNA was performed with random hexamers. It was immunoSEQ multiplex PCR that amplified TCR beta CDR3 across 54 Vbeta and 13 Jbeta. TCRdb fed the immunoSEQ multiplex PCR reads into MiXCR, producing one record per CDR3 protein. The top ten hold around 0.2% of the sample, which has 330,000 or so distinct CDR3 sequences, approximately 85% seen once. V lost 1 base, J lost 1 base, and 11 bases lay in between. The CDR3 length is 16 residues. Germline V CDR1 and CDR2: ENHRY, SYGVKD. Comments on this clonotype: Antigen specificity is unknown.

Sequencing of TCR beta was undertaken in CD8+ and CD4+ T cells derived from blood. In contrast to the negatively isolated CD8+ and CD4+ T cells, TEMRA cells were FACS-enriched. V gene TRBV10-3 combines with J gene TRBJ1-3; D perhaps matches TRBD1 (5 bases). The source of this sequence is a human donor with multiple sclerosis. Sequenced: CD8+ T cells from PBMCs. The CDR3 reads CAISELDDSSGNTIYF. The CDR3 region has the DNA TGTGCCATCAGTGAGTTGGATGACAGTTCTGGAAACACCATATATTTT.